This T cell receptor (beta chain) was sequenced during a study of blood T cell repertoires in COVID-19. Study overall: The United States, Italy and Spain provided the acute and convalescent COVID-19 samples.

Germline V gene sequence: CDR1 MNHEY, CDR2 SMNVEV (reference sequence). The CDR3 runs 20 residues. V trimming: 3 bases; J trimming: 1 base; junction bases outside the gene matches: 14. Authors' data handling: Estimation of nucleated cell counts relied on the amplification of reference gene primers. Clones were read by immunoSEQ multiplex PCR, and TCRdb kept only the in-frame ones, dropping some. V, J and clone size derive from that table, while D and trimming were established from the DNA sequence. Of 200,000 to 250,000 clones listed, less than 90% are singletons. The TCR sequence derives from a man aged 55 to 69 with acute or convalescent COVID-19. Sequenced material: peripheral blood. The chain joins TRBV27 to TRBJ2-7; 14 bases fit TRBD2. The CDR3 loop reads CASSFRGTSGSTTYSYEQYF. The CDR3 nucleotides read TGTGCCAGCAGTTTTCGGGGGACTAGCGGGAGTACTACCTATTCCTACGAGCAGTACTTC.